This T cell receptor beta chain was found in a study of regulatory T cells in long-lasting Graves disease. General study findings and limits: It was possible that the small sample size reduced accuracy.

This clonotype was counted ten times or more. Antigen specificity is unknown. Through Arm-PCR of CDR3 regions and iRepertoire HTBI primers, TCR beta libraries were built. TCRdb passed the multiplex PCR reads through MiXCR, listing each CDR3 protein once. The sample lists 550,000 or so distinct CDR3 sequences; around 12% were seen once. Germline lookup yields CDR1 SGDLS and CDR2 YYNGEE. CDR3 length: 15 amino acids. Trimming took 0 bases from V and 2 from J, leaving 12 bases between them. Time point: newly diagnosed GD, antithyroid drugs for less than 3 months. Making the TCR library involved RNA that had been extracted from PBMCs. Graves' disease diagnosis followed American Thyroid Association guidelines. The same data also contributed to another study, on T cells in Graves' hyperthyroidism and ophthalmopathy.

This sequence originates from a woman in her 30s with Graves disease. The rearrangement uses TRBV9 and TRBJ2-7; TRBD1 might be the D (5 bases). The sequenced sample was peripheral blood mononuclear cells (PBMCs), obtained at new diagnosis, from a patient treated with antithyroid drugs. The CDR3, as DNA: TGTGCCAGCAGCGTAGGGCAGGGTACCGCCTACGAGCAGTACTTC. This encodes CASSVGQGTAYEQYF.